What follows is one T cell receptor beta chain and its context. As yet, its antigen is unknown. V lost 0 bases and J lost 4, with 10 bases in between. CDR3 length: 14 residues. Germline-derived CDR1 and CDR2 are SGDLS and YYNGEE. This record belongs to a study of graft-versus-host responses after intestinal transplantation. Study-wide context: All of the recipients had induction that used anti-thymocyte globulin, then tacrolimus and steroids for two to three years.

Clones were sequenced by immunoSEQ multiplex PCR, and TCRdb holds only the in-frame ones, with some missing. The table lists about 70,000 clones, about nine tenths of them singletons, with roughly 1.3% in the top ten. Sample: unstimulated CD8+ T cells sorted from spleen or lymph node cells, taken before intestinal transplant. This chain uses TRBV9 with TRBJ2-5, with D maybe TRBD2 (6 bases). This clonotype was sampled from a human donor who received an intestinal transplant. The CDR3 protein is CASSVGDSSETQYF. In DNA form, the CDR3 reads TGTGCCAGCAGCGTAGGGGACTCCTCAGAGACCCAGTACTTC.